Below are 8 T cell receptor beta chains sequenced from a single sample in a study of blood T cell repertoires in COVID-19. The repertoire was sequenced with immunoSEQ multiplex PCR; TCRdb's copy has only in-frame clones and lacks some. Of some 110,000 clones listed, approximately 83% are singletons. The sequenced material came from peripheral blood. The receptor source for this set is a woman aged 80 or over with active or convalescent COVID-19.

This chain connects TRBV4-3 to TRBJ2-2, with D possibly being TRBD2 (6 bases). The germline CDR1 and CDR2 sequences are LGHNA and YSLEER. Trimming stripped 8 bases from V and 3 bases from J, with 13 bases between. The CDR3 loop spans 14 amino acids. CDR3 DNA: TGCGCCAGCGGGACGGGGGTGCACACCGGGGAGCTGTTTTTT. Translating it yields CASGTGVHTGELFF.

CDR3 in DNA: TGCAGCGTTGAACGGGGGTCATCCTACAATGAGCAGTTCTTC. It translates to CSVERGSSYNEQFF. V usage is TRBV29-1 and J usage is TRBJ2-1; D is possibly TRBD2 (6 bases). The CDR3 has 14 amino acids. V dropped 2 bases and J dropped 1 base, with 9 bases sitting between them. The germline V gene encodes CDR1 SQVTM and CDR2 ANQGSEA.

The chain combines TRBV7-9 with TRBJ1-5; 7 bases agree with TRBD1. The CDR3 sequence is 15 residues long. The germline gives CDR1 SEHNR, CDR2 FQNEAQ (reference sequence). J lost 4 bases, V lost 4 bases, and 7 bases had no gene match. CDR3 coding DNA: TGTGCCAGCAGCTCGGGACAGACCCTAAATCAGCCCCAGCATTTT. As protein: CASSSGQTLNQPQHF.

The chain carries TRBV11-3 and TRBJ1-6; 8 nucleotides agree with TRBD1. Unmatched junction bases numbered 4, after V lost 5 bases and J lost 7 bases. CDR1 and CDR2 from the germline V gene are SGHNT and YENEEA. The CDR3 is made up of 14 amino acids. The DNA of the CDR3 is TGTGCCAGCAGCCTACAGGGGGAGAATTCACCCCTCCACTTT. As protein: CASSLQGENSPLHF.

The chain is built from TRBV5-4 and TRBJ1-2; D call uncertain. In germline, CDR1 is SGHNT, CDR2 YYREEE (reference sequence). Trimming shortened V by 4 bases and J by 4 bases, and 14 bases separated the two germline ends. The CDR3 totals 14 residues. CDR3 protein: CASSAPGSGYGYTF. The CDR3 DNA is TGTGCCAGCAGCGCCCCGGGGTCTGGCTATGGCTACACCTTC.

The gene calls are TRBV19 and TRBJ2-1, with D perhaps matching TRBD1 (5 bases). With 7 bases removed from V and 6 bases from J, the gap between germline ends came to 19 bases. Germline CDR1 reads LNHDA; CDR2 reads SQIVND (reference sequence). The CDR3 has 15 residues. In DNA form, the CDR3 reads TGTGCCAGTAAAGGGGAACCGAAAGAGTCCAATGAGCAGTTCTTC. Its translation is CASKGEPKESNEQFF. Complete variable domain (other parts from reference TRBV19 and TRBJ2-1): DGGITQSPKYLFRKEGQNVTLSCEQNLNHDAMYWYRQDPGQGLRLIYYSQIVNDFQKGDIAEGYSVSREKKESFPLTVTSAQKNPTAFYLCASKGEPKESNEQFFGPGTRLTVL.

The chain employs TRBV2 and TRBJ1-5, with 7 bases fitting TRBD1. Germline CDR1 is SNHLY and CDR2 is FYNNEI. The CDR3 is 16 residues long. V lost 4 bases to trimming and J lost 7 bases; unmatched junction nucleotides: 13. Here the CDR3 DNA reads TGTGCCAGCAGTGCCCGGGCCTTCAGGGGGAGGCAGCCCCAGCATTTT. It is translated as CASSARAFRGRQPQHF.

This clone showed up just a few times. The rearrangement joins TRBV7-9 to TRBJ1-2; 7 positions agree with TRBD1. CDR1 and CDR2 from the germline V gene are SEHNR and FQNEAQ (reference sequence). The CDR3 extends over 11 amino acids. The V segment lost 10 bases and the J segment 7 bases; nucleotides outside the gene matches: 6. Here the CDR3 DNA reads TGTGCCACCTACAGGGGTGGTGGCTACACCTTC. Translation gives CATYRGGGYTF.